The entry below describes one T cell receptor (beta chain). This entry comes from a study of blood T cells in healthy people across ages. V was pared by 4 bases and J by 1 base, with 11 bases between. Germline-derived CDR1 and CDR2 are LNHDA and SQIVND (reference sequence). This CDR3 has 14 amino acids. Then a second PCR, running roughly 6 to 12 cycles, was carried out with a sample-barcoded 5' primer and a J-beta primer mix. TCRdb reprocessed the 5' RACE reads with MiXCR, giving one entry per CDR3 protein. The table records around 1,700,000 distinct CDR3 sequences, 28% of them present only once. The sample consisted of blood. This TCR was recovered from a woman aged 25 to 39 in good health. V and J are TRBV19 and TRBJ2-7, with a possible D match to TRBD2 (6 bases). The CDR3, as DNA: TGTGCCAGTAGTACCGGCGCGGGATCCTACGAGCAGTACTTC. Translating gives CASSTGAGSYEQYF.